These 20 T cell receptor beta chains were all obtained from the same sample, sequenced in a study of cytomegalovirus exposure and HLA in healthy donors. The study ran its PCR with 60 Vbeta and 13 Jbeta primers. Clones were read by immunoSEQ multiplex PCR, and TCRdb kept only the in-frame ones, dropping some. The data show fewer than 45,000 clones, more than 90% seen once. The sequenced sample was PBMCs. The receptor set was obtained from a young woman in good health and CMV-seronegative.

V usage is TRBV5-1 and J usage is TRBJ1-4, with TRBD1 matching over 7 bases. V lost 5 bases and J lost 8; bases outside the gene matches: 12. Germline V gene data show CDR1 as SGHRS and CDR2 as YFSETQ. This CDR3 has 15 amino acids. CDR3 loop: CASSLEGAGREKLFF. DNA for the CDR3: TGCGCCAGCAGTCTAGAGGGGGCCGGCCGGGAAAAACTGTTTTTT.

The chain employs TRBV6-5 and TRBJ1-2; a weak D match, TRBD1 (6 bases). Germline-derived CDR1 and CDR2 are MNHEY and SVGAGI. With 2 bases removed from V and 4 bases from J, the gap between germline ends came to 14 bases. The CDR3 covers 15 residues. The DNA for the CDR3 is TGTGCCAGCAGTTACGAGGGGCAGGGGAGCTATGGCTACACCTTC. Translated: CASSYEGQGSYGYTF.

This chain links TRBV5-1 with TRBJ2-1; D is perhaps TRBD2 (6 bases). The V gene's germline CDR1 is SGHRS and CDR2 YFSETQ. V dropped 5 bases and J dropped 8 bases, with 20 bases sitting between them. The CDR3 is 15 residues long. In DNA, the CDR3 is TGCGCCAGCAGACCCGGGACTCTTTTTTTCGATGAGCAGTTCTTC. Translation: CASRPGTLFFDEQFF.

The rearrangement joins TRBV6-5 to TRBJ2-3; possibly TRBD1 for D (6 bases). CDR1 and CDR2 from the germline V gene are MNHEY and SVGAGI. The CDR3 spans 14 residues. The ends were cut back, 7 bases at V and 2 bases at J, with 13 bases in the middle. This chain's CDR3 is CASKTGLATDTQYF. CDR3 nucleotide sequence: TGTGCCAGCAAGACAGGTCTTGCCACAGATACGCAGTATTTT.

This rearrangement joins TRBV6-6 to TRBJ1-5; no firm D call. This CDR3 comprises 14 residues. Germline assignment: CDR1 MNHNY and CDR2 SVGAGI (reference sequence). Trimming removed 10 bases from V and 0 bases from J, with 13 bases in between. CDR3 coding DNA: TGTGCCACTAGAGGACTTTATAGCAATCAGCCCCAGCATTTT. Its protein is CATRGLYSNQPQHF.

The V and J genes are TRBV10-1 and TRBJ2-3, with D possibly TRBD1 on 6 matching bases. Looked up from germline, CDR1 is WNHNN and CDR2 is SYGVQD (reference sequence). Trimming pared 0 bases from V and 5 bases from J, leaving 9 bases between. The length of the CDR3 is 14 residues. For the CDR3, the DNA is TGCGCCAGCAGTGAGTCGGGACATCGAGATACGCAGTATTTT. Its translation is CASSESGHRDTQYF.

The V and J genes are TRBV7-2 and TRBJ1-1; D not certain. Trimming left V 5 bases short and J 1 base short, with 5 bases between. Looked up from germline, CDR1 is SGHTA and CDR2 is FQGNSA. The CDR3 length is 12 residues. CDR3 DNA: TGTGCCAGCAGCCGCAGGAACACTGAAGCTTTCTTT. Translating gives CASSRRNTEAFF.

The gene calls are TRBV2 and TRBJ1-4; D gene ambiguous. The CDR3 runs 17 residues. V was clipped by 6 bases and J by 7 bases, with 24 bases between them. Germline-derived CDR1 and CDR2 are SNHLY and FYNNEI. CDR3 bases: TGTGCCAGCAGAACACAAAGAACCCGAGGGCCTGGTGAAAAACTGTTTTTT. Residues: CASRTQRTRGPGEKLFF.

The chain combines TRBV10-3 with TRBJ1-1, with D tentatively TRBD1 (6 bases). Germline loops: CDR1 ENHRY, CDR2 SYGVKD. Trimming left V 5 bases short and J 0 bases short, with 13 bases between. This CDR3 has 15 amino acids. The CDR3, as DNA: TGTGCCATCAGTTACGGACAGCTCATGAACACTGAAGCTTTCTTT. As protein: CAISYGQLMNTEAFF.

The chain links TRBV15 to TRBJ2-3, with 7 nucleotides matching TRBD2. The CDR3 extends over 14 amino acids. Germline CDR1 LNHNV, CDR2 YYDKDF (reference sequence). V lost 0 bases and J lost 9; bases outside the gene matches: 6. CDR3: CATSRDWASGTQYF. DNA of the CDR3: TGTGCCACCAGCAGAGATTGGGCTAGCGGCACGCAGTATTTT. Using reference TRBV15 and TRBJ2-3 for the parts outside the CDR3, the full variable domain is DAMVIQNPRYQVTQFGKPVTLSCSQTLNHNVMYWYQQKSSQAPKLLFHYYDKDFNNEADTPDNFQSRRPNTSFCFLDIRSPGLGDTAMYLCATSRDWASGTQYFGPGTRLTVL.

CDR3 residues: CASSPQRGNNQPQHF. In DNA, the CDR3 is TGTGCCAGCAGTCCCCAGAGGGGGAACAATCAGCCCCAGCATTTT. The chain recombines TRBV28 with TRBJ1-5, with a weak D call TRBD1 (6 bases). V shed 5 bases and J shed 3 bases, with 14 bases lying between them. Germline lookup yields CDR1 MDHEN and CDR2 SYDVKM. There are 15 residues in the CDR3.

Worth noting for this clone: The junction and the germline gene differ at one end; a read error may be behind it. The rearrangement uses TRBV7-9 and TRBJ2-1; 14 bases agree with TRBD2. This CDR3 is built from 19 residues. Per germline, CDR1 SEHNR and CDR2 FQNEAQ (reference sequence). CDR3 in DNA: TGTTCCAGCAGCTCCGGGACTAGCGGGAGCGTGGGGTTAGGCAATGAGCAGTTCTTC. This codes for CSSSSGTSGSVGLGNEQFF.

For this clone: Relative to the germline gene, one junction end is altered; a read error may explain this. V is TRBV7-9 and J is TRBJ2-7; TRBD2 matches 14 bases. The CDR3 totals 15 residues. CDR1 is SEHNR, CDR2 FQNEAQ, per germline (reference sequence). The CDR3 coding sequence is TGTTCCAGCAGCTTGACTAGCGGGAGGGTCCACGAGCAGTACTTC. This codes for CSSSLTSGRVHEQYF.

The chain carries TRBV5-8 and TRBJ2-1; D gene uncertain. Looked up from germline, CDR1 is SGHTS and CDR2 is YDEGEE. The CDR3 covers 13 residues. V was pared by 0 bases and J by 10 bases, with 11 bases between. The CDR3 loop is CASSLAQWLEQFF. The CDR3 DNA follows: TGTGCCAGCAGCTTGGCACAGTGGCTCGAGCAGTTCTTC.

The chain joins TRBV11-2 to TRBJ2-2, with 10 bases fitting TRBD2. The trim removed 4 bases at V and 5 bases at J, leaving 4 bases unmatched. The CDR3 has 15 amino acids. Germline assignment: CDR1 SGHAT and CDR2 FQNNGV. This CDR3 reads CASSYASGSTGELFF. CDR3 sequence (DNA): TGTGCCAGCAGCTACGCTAGCGGGAGTACCGGGGAGCTGTTTTTT.

The chain recombines TRBV9 with TRBJ2-4; D might be TRBD2 (5 bases). This CDR3 is 14 amino acids long. Germline V gene sequence: CDR1 SGDLS, CDR2 YYNGEE. Trimming took off 4 bases at V and 1 base at J, with 9 bases between the two ends. The CDR3, as DNA: TGTGCCAGCAGCCCCGGGATGGCCAAAAACATTCAGTACTTC. Its protein is CASSPGMAKNIQYF.

V usage is TRBV28 and J usage is TRBJ2-7; 7 bases are a match to TRBD2. CDR1 and CDR2 from the germline V gene are MDHEN and SYDVKM. The J segment lost 0 bases and the V segment lost 5 bases, leaving 16 bases of the junction unmatched. This CDR3 contains 18 residues. In nucleotides, the CDR3 is TGTGCCAGCAGTCCCCAGTTTATTTGGCTAGCGGACTCCTACGAGCAGTACTTC. This encodes CASSPQFIWLADSYEQYF.

The V gene is TRBV28, the J gene TRBJ2-1, with a weak D call TRBD1 (5 bases). Germline V lookup: CDR1 MDHEN, CDR2 SYDVKM. V was shortened by 5 bases and J by 3 bases, with 8 bases between the two germline ends. CDR3 size: 13 residues. The CDR3 is CASSPDSYNEQFF. The CDR3 DNA reads as TGTGCCAGCAGTCCCGACAGCTACAATGAGCAGTTCTTC.

This chain joins TRBV27 and TRBJ2-7; D is unclear. The CDR3 contains 13 residues. Trimming pared 5 bases from V and 4 bases from J, leaving 12 bases between. Germline CDR1 reads MNHEY; CDR2 reads SMNVEV (reference sequence). DNA for the CDR3: TGTGCCAGCAGTCCAAGTCGCGGTTACGAGCAGTACTTC. Encoded protein: CASSPSRGYEQYF.

The chain carries TRBV14 and TRBJ1-1; D may be TRBD1 (6 bases). This CDR3 is built from 12 residues. Germline V gives CDR1 SGHDN, CDR2 FVKESK. Trimming cost V 4 bases and J 6 bases, with 9 bases left between them. This CDR3 is CASSLDRAEAFF. DNA of the CDR3: TGTGCCAGCAGCCTGGACAGAGCTGAAGCTTTCTTT.